This TCR beta chain was obtained from a study of cytomegalovirus exposure and HLA in healthy donors (dated by TCRdb to 2015 to 2018). Background for the entire study: According to an earlier analysis of 587 of the donors, about 179 million T cells yielded roughly 100 million unique TCR beta sequences and 276 Gb of sequence data. Roughly 300 gigabases of sequencing data and 75 million to 85 million unique TCR sequences made up an early release that covered approximately 620 HLA-typed donors. Among the roughly 370 genotyped donors, approximately 81% belonged to the genetic ancestry cluster associated with self-reported Caucasian donors. The aim of the study was to test whether cataloging public T cell receptors could identify signatures of past pathogen exposure. The T cell repertoires of under 700 subjects were profiled by immunosequencing and related to cytomegalovirus serostatus. Besides the first cohort of some 670 subjects, a separate validation cohort made up of over 95 different subjects was used. To predict cytomegalovirus infection status, the study combined high-throughput TCR immunosequencing, statistical association of individual TCRs with disease status, and machine learning. In a later analysis, previously published TCR beta repertoires from some 640 donors were re-analyzed and high-resolution HLA genotyping was added so that TCR occurrence patterns could be studied. Rather than using new phenotypic data, the later analysis identified candidate immune exposures from TCR beta sequences and from how often those sequences occurred across donors. An earlier analysis of approximately 580 of the donors used high-throughput TCR beta sequencing to judge whether each TCR beta V gene segment behaved as functional or pseudogenic. Alongside the repertoire data, information on donor age, sex, ethnicity and CMV serostatus was compiled. Genome-wide SNP genotypes for about 65% of the 666 donors were used in a later genetic analysis, which treated that subset as a discovery cohort. Every repertoire in the discovery cohort had been generated on one and the same sequencing platform. Both class I and class II loci were covered by HLA typing, at four-digit resolution. The number of typed donors differed by locus: 629-630 for A, B, C, DRB1 and DQB1; 522 for DQA1; approximately 600 for DPA1; and some 430 for DPB1. Roughly five DR-DQ haplotypes were handled as single units for association and clustering, since linkage in the cohort was strong. Among about 370 genotyped donors of the cohort, an average of approximately 220,000 unique TCR beta nucleotide sequences was sequenced per donor, of which approximately 19% were non-productive. What the authors observed across the whole study: Presence/absence analyses assumed roughly uniform sequencing depth across donors, an assumption that may not hold. According to a later analysis, most CMV-associated TCR beta chains appeared to be HLA-restricted, and the HLA associations seemed to be driven largely by CMV exposure. The cohort was sequenced for TCR beta chains only, and without alpha or paired-chain data the features that could be detected were limited. When HLA alleles, especially DR and DQ, strongly co-occurred, TCR associations were difficult to assign to individual alleles. A further reported finding was that TCR beta sequences accurately predicted the HLA-A and HLA-B alleles for most subjects in the first cohort. The classifier was reported to diagnose cytomegalovirus status with high specificity and sensitivity in both the original and validation cohorts. The study listed 150 to 200 TCR beta chains as associated with cytomegalovirus. In a later analysis, HLA-associated TCR beta chains showed more clonal expansion and lower generation probabilities than non-associated chains that were equally common. The authors suggested that the approach could potentially be extended to other disease states and immunological phenotypes. Compared with the roughly 670-donor mean, donors in an Asian-associated ancestry cluster had fewer N-insertions in productive TCRs, according to a later genetic analysis. Specific HLA alleles were associated with 15,000 to 20,000 TCR beta sequences at a false discovery rate of 0.05 in a later analysis. A cluster of highly shared sequence variants was judged likely to be a technical artifact of the sequencing pipeline. Immune exposure information for the cohort was limited to CMV serostatus. According to a later analysis, parvovirus B19, influenza, CMV and Epstein-Barr virus appeared linked to several top co-occurrence clusters. Over 15 rarely observed V segments, including chromosome 9 orphons, were excluded from the earlier analysis of just under 600 of the donors because counts were too low. According to a later analysis, TCR association rates differed among HLA loci, with DRB1 alleles showing the most associated TCRs and HLA-C alleles showing the fewest. HLA typing was unavailable for some donors at each locus, so association tests used only the typed subset. Some IMGT-functional V segments, including TRBV6-2 and TRBV6-3, could not be told apart with the 87-base-pair reads, so those segments were excluded. In an earlier analysis of 500 to 650 of the donors, most TCR beta V segments appeared in productive rearrangements about 87% or about 30% of the time, broadly matching IMGT annotations. Correlated functional status among segregating V segments might reflect linkage disequilibrium, but an unknown experimental factor could not be ruled out. A few of the identified cytomegalovirus-associated TCR beta chains were confirmed in vitro to be specific for cytomegalovirus antigens. V-gene and J-gene trimming of TCR beta chains was associated with a missense DCLRE1C variant in a later genetic analysis, and the association was replicated in an independent cohort. Most TCR sequences were observed very rarely across donors, whereas some public TCRs were present in many individuals.

V trim: 6 bases; J trim: 2 bases; unmatched bases: 5. Including the terminal cysteine and phenylalanine, the CDR3 comprises 15 residues. Only the CDR3 part of the read is kept: 45 bases, read in frame from the first base. According to the germline V gene, CDR1 reads MDHEN and CDR2 reads SYDVKM. Libraries were built with the immunoSEQ multiplex PCR assay. The multiplex PCR relied on a mix of 60 forward primers for TCR Vbeta segments and 13 reverse primers for TCR Jbeta segments. Amplification of the CDR3 region of rearranged TCR beta genes was performed with a multiplex PCR assay on genomic DNA. On the Illumina HiSeq System, the amplified TCR beta libraries were sequenced as 87-base-pair reads. Regarding the original processing steps: In a later analysis, 77 million or so unique TCR beta chains were counted across the roughly 610 repertoires, and approximately 11 million of these chains were shared by at least two donors. A nearest-neighbor algorithm error-corrected the raw reads and collapsed the reads into unique sequences, merging closely related sequences to remove PCR and sequencing errors. V, D and J gene segments were assigned by aligning CDR3 sequences to IMGT reference sequences. For a sequence to be retained, a match of at least six nucleotides to both a V gene segment and a J gene segment was required. A rearrangement was called productive if the CDR3 had no stop codons and remained in frame with V and J, and every other rearrangement was called non-productive. Following IMGT convention, CDR3 was defined as the stretch from the second conserved V-encoded cysteine to the conserved J-encoded phenylalanine. The earlier analysis of a few hundred of the donors excluded sequences that lacked an unambiguous match to a single V gene segment. In an earlier analysis of about 590 of the donors, a V segment was called functional when productive rearrangements were above 56.7%, and segregating when the standard deviation between donors exceeded 5%. A statistical classification framework was developed to diagnose cytomegalovirus status using the catalog of TCR beta chain sequences. V and J gene assignment, in a later analysis, came from comparing TCR nucleotide sequences with IMGT/GENE-DB human TR gene sequences. The TCRdist pipeline was used in a later analysis to assign CDR3 sequences and most-parsimonious VDJ recombination scenarios. In a later analysis, every TCR beta chain was defined by the combination of its CDR3 amino acid sequence and its V-gene family, and reads without a unique V-gene family were dropped. In a later analysis, 500 to 700 highly shared, low-generation-probability nucleotide sequences were removed to address suspected cross-contamination and a sequencing artifact. A later analysis calculated a clonal expansion index for each public chain from normalized within-repertoire ranks of inferred template counts. In a later analysis, generation probabilities were computed with a VDJ recombination model fitted to out-of-frame rearrangements, and the resulting probabilities were checked against IGoR. A later analysis scored TCR-TCR, TCR-HLA and TCR-CMV co-occurrence with hypergeometric tests, applying a repertoire-size bias correction to TCR pairs. To estimate false discovery rates, a later analysis permuted the HLA or CMV assignments 20 times. In a later analysis, co-occurring TCRs were grouped with DBSCAN, and TCRdist sequence similarity was added when clustering was performed within HLA-allele-positive subsets. Co-occurrence clustering excluded repertoires with fewer than 30,000 or more than 120,000 public chains, plus five with anomalous nucleotide sharing. Imported from immuneACCESS, the table was reduced by TCRdb to in-frame sequences with V and J called. These copies leave out some clones; in studies compared against another copy, an unresolved V gene accounts for under half, and the cause of the remainder is not known. V and J calls and clone size follow that table, whereas D and trimming were derived from the DNA. The sample profile shows more than 110,000 clones; 80% of them were found once. Of the sample, less than 3% is held by the ten largest clones.

In total, about 650 healthy bone marrow donors made up the cohort. Cohort members were all nominally healthy when sampled, although unrecorded immune exposures were likely present. The donor tested CMV seronegative and was one of the 352 seronegative cohort members. Every donor gave a peripheral blood sample, and the peripheral blood mononuclear cells from that sample were used for TCR beta sequencing. The Qiagen DNeasy Blood Extraction Kit was used to extract genomic DNA from the blood cell samples. As to this clone: Its antigen target is currently unknown. Within one base of it there is no much larger clone, and no base qualities were kept.

The sequenced sample consisted of PBMCs. This clonotype was obtained from a man aged 50-59 years in good health and CMV-seronegative. The V and J genes are TRBV28 and TRBJ1-5, with 9 junctional bases fitting TRBD1. The CDR3 region has the sequence CASSQTGGGNQPQHF. The nucleotides are TGTGCCAGCAGCCAGACAGGGGGGGGCAATCAGCCCCAGCATTTT. The CDR3, completed at both ends by the reference TRBV28 and TRBJ1-5 genes, gives the full variable domain DVKVTQSSRYLVKRTGEKVFLECVQDMDHENMFWYRQDPGLGLRLIYFSYDVKMKEKGDIPEGYSVSREKKERFSLILESASTNQTSMYLCASSQTGGGNQPQHFGDGTRLSIL.